The 23 T cell receptor beta chains presented below share a single source sample, sequenced in a study of T cell changes during pregnancy in multiple sclerosis. Assay used: immunoSEQ multiplex PCR; TCRdb lists only in-frame clones, some missing. The profile shows approximately 79,000 clones, 93% of them singletons. The sample consisted of peripheral blood, taken in the second trimester of pregnancy. The receptor source for this set is a female donor in good health, enrolled as a control in a pregnancy study.

V and J are TRBV6-5 and TRBJ1-1; perhaps TRBD1 as D (5 bases). There are 13 residues in the CDR3. The V end lost 0 bases, the J end lost 8 bases, and 10 bases lay between the germline ends. CDR1 MNHEY and CDR2 SVGAGI come from the germline V gene. CDR3 protein: CASSYSGRIEAFF. The CDR3 bases are TGTGCCAGCAGTTACTCGGGGCGGATAGAAGCTTTCTTT.

The chain couples TRBV6-1 to TRBJ2-7; 12 nucleotides align to TRBD2. The ends lost 3 bases at V and 7 bases at J; junction bases unmatched: 13. CDR3 length: 17 residues. The germline V gene has CDR1 MNHNS and CDR2 SASEGT. CDR3 in amino acids: CASSEMARLAGAGEQYF. The CDR3 DNA follows: TGTGCCAGCAGTGAGATGGCCCGACTAGCGGGGGCCGGAGAGCAGTACTTC.

This chain uses TRBV7-2 with TRBJ1-1; D remains unclear. Germline-derived CDR1 and CDR2 are SGHTA and FQGNSA. The CDR3 runs to 14 residues. V gave up 2 bases and J gave up 0 bases, with 7 bases separating them. Written as DNA, the CDR3 is TGTGCCAGCAGCTTATTTTCAATGAACACTGAAGCTTTCTTT. This translates into CASSLFSMNTEAFF.

This clone was recorded only once. This chain uses TRBV7-8 with TRBJ2-3; D possibly corresponds to TRBD1 (6 bases). The V end was cut by 0 bases, the J end by 3 bases, with 13 bases between. Germline lookup yields CDR1 SGHVS and CDR2 FQNEAQ. The length of the CDR3 is 16 residues. CDR3: CASSLAWARGTDTQYF. The CDR3 coding sequence is TGTGCCAGCAGCTTAGCGTGGGCGAGGGGGACAGATACGCAGTATTTT.

The chain combines TRBV6-6 with TRBJ1-1; tentative D call: TRBD1 (5 bases). The CDR3 is made up of 15 amino acids. Trimming removed 0 bases from V and 5 bases from J, with 13 bases in between. Germline V gene lookup returns CDR1 MNHNY and CDR2 SVGAGI (reference sequence). The CDR3 spells CASSYSNGEGTEAFF. Written as DNA, the CDR3 is TGTGCCAGCAGTTACTCGAACGGGGAGGGGACTGAAGCTTTCTTT.

The CDR3 DNA follows: TGTGCCAGCACCACCGCCGGGACAGGGGTCTACGAGCAGTACTTC. Translation gives CASTTAGTGVYEQYF. The chain joins TRBV6-5 to TRBJ2-7; 10 nucleotides agree with TRBD1. V trimming: 7 bases; J trimming: 3 bases; junction bases outside the gene matches: 9. Per germline, CDR1 MNHEY and CDR2 SVGAGI. This CDR3 is 15 amino acids long.

V and J are TRBV2 and TRBJ2-7, with D possibly being TRBD2 (5 bases). V was cut by 7 bases and J by 2 bases, with 12 bases left in between. CDR1 and CDR2 (germline): SNHLY, FYNNEI. The CDR3 has 13 amino acids. As DNA, the CDR3 is TGTGCCAGCATGAGGACTGGAGCCTACGAGCAGTACTTC. Encoded protein: CASMRTGAYEQYF.

This clone has only one observation. V is TRBV7-3 and J is TRBJ2-6; TRBD2 might be the D (6 bases). The CDR3 is 16 residues long. Trimming cost V 4 bases and J 3 bases, with 13 bases left between them. Germline V gene sequence: CDR1 SGHTA, CDR2 FQGTGA. DNA of the CDR3: TGTGCCAGCAGCTCAAACGGGGGAGGTGGGGCCAACGTCCTGACTTTC. Amino acids: CASSSNGGGGANVLTF.

As regards this clone: The junction differs from germline at one of its ends, possibly a read error. The J gene is TRBJ1-2, the V gene TRBV30; the match to TRBD1 covers 8 bases. Germline V gene lookup returns CDR1 GTSNPN and CDR2 SVGIG (reference sequence). The CDR3 is 17 amino acids. DNA of the CDR3: TGTGCCTGGAGAAAAGCCCTCGGGACAGGCGGGACCTATGGCTACGCCTTC. Protein sequence: CAWRKALGTGGTYGYAF.

The CDR3 DNA reads as TGTGCCACCAGCAGAGATGTAGGACAGTCTTCTCGGAATGGCTACACCTTC. Residues: CATSRDVGQSSRNGYTF. The chain uses TRBV15 and TRBJ1-2, with D tentatively TRBD1 (6 bases). The CDR3 consists of 17 residues. The V gene lost 0 bases and the J gene lost 6 bases, with 20 bases spanning the gap. In germline, CDR1 is LNHNV, CDR2 YYDKDF (reference sequence).

The V and J genes are TRBV20-1 and TRBJ2-1; a weak D match, TRBD1 (5 bases). The CDR3 covers 11 residues. CDR1 is DFQATT, CDR2 SNEGSKA, per germline (reference sequence). As DNA, the CDR3 is TGCGCAGGGAACCCCTACAATGAGCAGTTCTTC. The encoded protein is CAGNPYNEQFF.

This clone was seen more than once but under ten times. Written as DNA, the CDR3 is TGTGCCAGTAGCGGACAGGGTAACTATGGCTACACCTTC. It specifies CASSGQGNYGYTF. This chain links TRBV19 with TRBJ1-2, with 8 bases that match TRBD1. The CDR3 has 13 amino acids. With 6 bases clipped from V and 1 base from J, the junction kept 1 base outside the gene matches. Germline V gene lookup returns CDR1 LNHDA and CDR2 SQIVND (reference sequence).

The V and J genes are TRBV5-8 and TRBJ2-5; 8 bases map to TRBD1. Germline CDR1 reads SGHTS; CDR2 reads YDEGEE. V lost 4 bases and J lost 3; bases outside the gene matches: 5. The CDR3 loop spans 14 amino acids. CDR3 sequence: CASSRQGSEETQYF. DNA of the CDR3: TGTGCCAGCAGCCGACAGGGGAGTGAAGAGACCCAGTACTTC.

The V gene is TRBV30, the J gene TRBJ2-3, with 7 bases aligning to TRBD2. The CDR3 is made up of 14 amino acids. Per germline, CDR1 GTSNPN and CDR2 SVGIG (reference sequence). V trimming: 2 bases; J trimming: 6 bases; junction bases outside the gene matches: 8. CDR3 nucleotide sequence: TGTGCCTGGAGTACCGGGGGGTCGAGGGATACGCAGTATTTT. Protein sequence: CAWSTGGSRDTQYF.

The rearrangement joins TRBV6-5 to TRBJ1-6; possible D gene TRBD1, 5 bases. This CDR3 is built from 16 residues. Germline-derived CDR1 and CDR2 are MNHEY and SVGAGI. Trimming took off 2 bases at V and 3 bases at J, with 11 bases between the two ends. CDR3 region: CASSYRGGDYNSPLHF. CDR3 in DNA: TGTGCCAGCAGTTACCGTGGGGGGGACTATAATTCACCCCTCCACTTT.

The chain is built from TRBV7-6 and TRBJ2-7, with 8 bases matching TRBD2. Germline-derived CDR1 and CDR2 are SGHVS and FNYEAQ. The length of the CDR3 is 16 residues. V dropped 2 bases and J dropped 0; count of bases not matched to a gene: 6. The DNA for the CDR3 is TGTGCCAGCAGCTTAAAAACTAGCGGAAACTCCTACGAGCAGTACTTC. Residues: CASSLKTSGNSYEQYF. Full variable domain (remainder filled in from reference TRBV7-6 and TRBJ2-7): GAGVSQSPRYKVTKRGQDVALRCDPISGHVSLYWYRQALGQGPEFLTYFNYEAQQDKSGLPNDRFSAERPEGSISTLTIQRTEQRDSAMYRCASSLKTSGNSYEQYFGPGTRLTVT.

The chain links TRBV30 to TRBJ1-2, with TRBD1 matching 8 bases. The CDR3 covers 15 residues. The germline gives CDR1 GTSNPN, CDR2 SVGIG (reference sequence). V dropped 4 bases and J dropped 6; count of bases not matched to a gene: 13. This chain's CDR3 is CAWTISGQGTNGYTF. The CDR3 region has the DNA TGTGCCTGGACCATATCAGGACAGGGAACAAATGGCTACACCTTC.

The chain is built from TRBV7-9 and TRBJ1-2; D not resolved. The CDR3 extends over 13 amino acids. Germline lookup yields CDR1 SEHNR and CDR2 FQNEAQ (reference sequence). Trimming cost V 2 bases and J 6 bases, with 10 bases left between them. The CDR3 here is CASSLRRDDGYTF. DNA of the CDR3: TGTGCCAGCAGCTTAAGGAGGGATGATGGCTACACCTTC. The whole variable domain, filled in from reference TRBV7-9 and TRBJ1-2, reads DTGVSQNPRHKITKRGQNVTFRCDPISEHNRLYWYRQTLGQGPEFLTYFQNEAQLEKSRLLSDRFSAERPKGSFSTLEIQRTEQGDSAMYLCASSLRRDDGYTFGSGTRLTVV.

The J gene is TRBJ1-3, the V gene TRBV4-3, with D maybe TRBD1 (6 bases). Between the trimmed V and J ends, which lost 3 bases and 10 bases, there was a span of 16 bases. This CDR3 has 14 residues. Germline CDR1 and CDR2: LGHNA and YSLEER. This CDR3 reads CASSQTGLLQTIYF. CDR3 coding DNA: TGCGCCAGCAGCCAGACAGGCCTTTTGCAGACCATATATTTT.

The chain joins TRBV30 to TRBJ2-7; no definite D call. The CDR3 loop spans 13 amino acids. V was cut by 0 bases and J by 3 bases, with 9 bases left in between. The germline gives CDR1 GTSNPN, CDR2 SVGIG (reference sequence). CDR3 sequence: CAWSVPSVYEQYF. The CDR3 bases are TGTGCCTGGAGTGTTCCCAGTGTCTACGAGCAGTACTTC.

This clone is a singleton in its sample. This chain joins TRBV30 and TRBJ2-3; 9 nucleotides match TRBD2. The CDR3 extends over 17 amino acids. V trimming: 0 bases; J trimming: 0 bases; junction bases outside the gene matches: 7. CDR1 is GTSNPN, CDR2 SVGIG, per germline (reference sequence). The CDR3 coding sequence is TGTGCCTGGAGTGTTGCGGGGGGGCCACCTAGCACAGATACGCAGTATTTT. Protein sequence: CAWSVAGGPPSTDTQYF. Full variable domain (remainder filled in from reference TRBV30 and TRBJ2-3): SQTIHQWPATLVQPVGSPLSLECTVEGTSNPNLYWYRQAAGRGLQLLFYSVGIGQISSEVPQNLSASRPQDRQFILSSKKLLLSDSGFYLCAWSVAGGPPSTDTQYFGPGTRLTVL.

This clone has a single count. J is TRBJ2-3 and V is TRBV6-6, with D tentatively TRBD2 (6 bases). Germline V gene data show CDR1 as MNHNY and CDR2 as SVGAGI (reference sequence). This CDR3 has 16 amino acids. Trimming stripped 2 bases from V and 0 bases from J, with 12 bases between. CDR3: CASSYNPSGSTDTQYF. The CDR3 region has the DNA TGTGCCAGCAGTTACAATCCCAGCGGGAGCACAGATACGCAGTATTTT.

This clone was detected only once. The J gene is TRBJ2-7, the V gene TRBV30, with a weak D call TRBD2 (6 bases). The ends were cut back, 3 bases at V and 2 bases at J, with 29 bases in the middle. CDR3 size: 19 residues. Germline lookup yields CDR1 GTSNPN and CDR2 SVGIG (reference sequence). CDR3 residues: CAWRGGKLGGLRTTYEQYF. CDR3 coding DNA: TGTGCCTGGAGGGGGGGTAAGTTGGGCGGACTTAGGACTACCTACGAGCAGTACTTC.